The subject of this entry is one T cell receptor (beta chain). The target of this receptor is not known. No base quality values were provided; no much bigger clone lies one nucleotide off. The cohort consisted of 670 or so healthy bone marrow donors. At the time of sampling, all cohort members were nominally healthy, though unrecorded immune exposures were likely present. The donor tested CMV seropositive and was one of the 289 seropositive cohort members. Every donor gave a peripheral blood sample, and the peripheral blood mononuclear cells from that sample were used for TCR beta sequencing. Genomic DNA was extracted from the blood cell samples with the Qiagen DNeasy Blood Extraction Kit. The germline V gene provides CDR1 SGHRS and CDR2 YFSETQ. The junction shows trimming of 2 bases on V and 3 bases on J, plus 10 bases between the germline ends. The CDR3 holds 14 amino acids from the cysteine to the phenylalanine. CDR3 DNA is the only sequence kept; it has 42 bases, read in frame from the first base.

These data come from a study of cytomegalovirus exposure and HLA in healthy donors (dated by TCRdb to about 2017). At the level of the whole study: An earlier analysis of approximately 640 of the donors reported about 250 Gb of sequence data and some 100 million unique TCR beta sequences from some 180 million T cells. Roughly 300 gigabases of sequencing data and about 92 million unique TCR sequences made up an early release that covered approximately 700 HLA-typed donors. The genetic ancestry cluster associated with self-reported Caucasian donors included 80% to 90% of the approximately 430 genotyped donors. The study aimed to test whether signatures of past pathogen exposure could be identified by cataloging public T cell receptors. The T cell repertoires of about 700 subjects were profiled by immunosequencing and related to cytomegalovirus serostatus. Along with the approximately 700-subject first cohort, a separate validation cohort of around 120 different subjects was used. To predict cytomegalovirus infection status, the study combined high-throughput TCR immunosequencing, statistical association of individual TCRs with disease status, and machine learning. To study patterns of TCR occurrence, a later analysis re-analyzed previously published TCR beta repertoires from 666 donors and added high-resolution HLA genotyping. Rather than drawing on any new phenotypic data, the later analysis identified candidate immune exposures from TCR beta sequences and the way those sequences occurred across donors. In an earlier analysis of roughly 600 of the donors, high-throughput TCR beta sequencing was used to judge whether each TCR beta V gene segment behaved as functional or pseudogenic. Donor age, sex, ethnicity and CMV serostatus were compiled alongside the repertoire data. A later genetic analysis used genome-wide SNP genotypes for about 60% of the 666 donors, treating that subset as a discovery cohort. All discovery cohort repertoires had been generated using a single sequencing platform. Both class I and class II loci were covered by HLA typing, at four-digit resolution. Typing coverage differed by locus: A, B, C, DRB1 and DQB1 were typed in roughly 629-630 donors, DQA1 in approximately 520, DPA1 in 600 to 610, and DPB1 in 400 to 490. Several DR-DQ haplotypes were handled as single units for association and clustering because linkage in the cohort was strong. On average, around 230,000 unique TCR beta nucleotide sequences were sequenced per donor among a few hundred genotyped donors of the cohort, with roughly 18% of those sequences being non-productive. Study-wide conclusions, independent of this receptor: Correlated functional status among segregating V segments might reflect linkage disequilibrium, but an unknown experimental factor could not be ruled out. Across donors, most TCR sequences were observed very rarely, whereas some public TCRs were present in many individuals. According to a later analysis, parvovirus B19, influenza, CMV and Epstein-Barr virus appeared linked to several top co-occurrence clusters. HLA typing was unavailable for some donors at each locus, so association tests used only the typed subset. In a later analysis, some 18,000 TCR beta sequences were associated with specific HLA alleles at a false discovery rate of 0.05. In this cohort, only TCR beta chains were sequenced, and detectable features were limited by the absence of alpha or paired-chain data. Some IMGT-functional V segments, including TRBV6-2 and TRBV6-3, could not be distinguished by the 87-base-pair reads and were therefore excluded. In an earlier analysis of under 600 of the donors, most TCR beta V segments were observed in productive rearrangements about 90% or about 30% of the time, broadly matching IMGT annotations. A further reported finding was that TCR beta sequences accurately predicted the HLA-A and HLA-B alleles for most subjects in the first cohort. A later analysis found that HLA-associated TCR beta chains were more clonally expanded and had lower generation probabilities than equally common non-associated chains. Immune exposure information for the cohort was limited to CMV serostatus. According to a later genetic analysis, donors in an Asian-associated ancestry cluster had fewer N-insertions in productive TCRs than the approximately 700-donor mean. The authors suggested that the approach could potentially be generalized to other disease states and immunological phenotypes. Cytomegalovirus status was reported to be diagnosed by the classifier with high specificity and sensitivity in both the original and validation cohorts. A cluster of highly shared sequence variants was judged likely to be a technical artifact of the sequencing pipeline. When HLA alleles, especially DR and DQ, strongly co-occurred, TCR associations were difficult to assign to individual alleles. The earlier analysis of approximately 540 of the donors excluded fewer than 20 rarely observed V segments, including chromosome 9 orphons, because counts were too low. A later analysis found that most CMV-associated TCR beta chains appeared HLA-restricted, with HLA associations seemingly driven largely by CMV exposure. In a later analysis, the rate of TCR association differed among HLA loci, with DRB1 alleles having the most associated TCRs and HLA-C alleles having the fewest. The presence/absence analyses assumed that sequencing depth was roughly uniform across donors, and that assumption may not be true. The study gave a list of under 200 TCR beta chains associated with cytomegalovirus. In a later genetic analysis, a missense DCLRE1C variant was associated with V-gene and J-gene trimming of TCR beta chains, and the association was replicated in an independent cohort. A few of the identified cytomegalovirus-associated TCR beta chains were confirmed in vitro to be specific for cytomegalovirus antigens.

Library prep was done by the immunoSEQ multiplex PCR assay. The multiplex PCR relied on a mix of 60 forward primers for TCR Vbeta segments and 13 reverse primers for TCR Jbeta segments. Amplification of the CDR3 region of rearranged TCR beta genes was performed with a multiplex PCR assay on genomic DNA. The Illumina HiSeq System was used to sequence the amplified TCR beta libraries as 87-base-pair reads. The original pipeline was this. Across the 670 or so repertoires, a later analysis counted 80 million or so unique TCR beta chains, 9 million to 14 million of which were shared by at least two donors. Raw reads were error-corrected and collapsed into unique sequences with a nearest-neighbor algorithm that merged closely related sequences to remove PCR and sequencing errors. To assign V, D and J gene segments, CDR3 sequences were aligned to IMGT reference sequences. Each retained sequence needed at least a six-nucleotide match to both a V gene segment and a J gene segment. A rearrangement was called productive if the CDR3 had no stop codons and remained in frame with V and J, and every other rearrangement was called non-productive. Following IMGT convention, CDR3 was defined as the stretch from the second conserved V-encoded cysteine to the conserved J-encoded phenylalanine. Sequences without an unambiguous match to a single V gene segment were excluded from the earlier analysis of over 500 of the donors. An earlier analysis of some 610 of the donors called V segments functional above 56.7% productive rearrangements and segregating when the between-donor standard deviation exceeded 5%. To diagnose cytomegalovirus status from the catalog of TCR beta chain sequences, a statistical classification framework was built. A later analysis assigned V and J genes by comparing TCR nucleotide sequences with IMGT/GENE-DB human TR gene sequences. The TCRdist pipeline was used in a later analysis to assign CDR3 sequences and most-parsimonious VDJ recombination scenarios. In a later analysis, each TCR beta chain was defined by its CDR3 amino acid sequence together with its V-gene family, and reads without a unique V-gene family were excluded. In a later analysis, 500 to 700 highly shared, low-generation-probability nucleotide sequences were removed to address suspected cross-contamination and a sequencing artifact. For each public chain, a later analysis derived a clonal expansion index from normalized ranks of inferred template counts within each repertoire. In a later analysis, generation probabilities were computed using a VDJ recombination model fitted to out-of-frame rearrangements, and the results were checked against IGoR. A later analysis scored TCR-TCR, TCR-HLA and TCR-CMV co-occurrence with hypergeometric tests, applying a repertoire-size bias correction to TCR pairs. False discovery rates were estimated in a later analysis by permuting HLA or CMV assignments 20 times. In a later analysis, co-occurring TCRs were grouped with DBSCAN, and TCRdist sequence similarity was added when clustering was performed within HLA-allele-positive subsets. For co-occurrence clustering, repertoires with fewer than 30,000 or more than 120,000 public chains were excluded, along with roughly 5 repertoires with anomalous nucleotide sharing. Held by TCRdb, this immuneACCESS table contains in-frame sequences only and omits some clones. Under half of the omission traces to an unresolved V gene where checked; the cause of the rest is unknown. V and J calls and clone size are as listed in that table; D and trimming were resolved from the DNA. This sample has about 95,000 clones in its table, and 82% of those were observed once. Around 3.2% of the sample comes from the top ten.

Sequencing used PBMCs. This clonotype originated in a man aged 25 to 40 in good health and CMV-seropositive. The V and J genes are TRBV5-1 and TRBJ2-3; the D segment could be TRBD1, given 6 matching bases. The nucleotide sequence is given as TGCGCCAGCAGCTTACAGGGTAGGACAGATACGCAGTATTTT. Translated, it gives CASSLQGRTDTQYF.